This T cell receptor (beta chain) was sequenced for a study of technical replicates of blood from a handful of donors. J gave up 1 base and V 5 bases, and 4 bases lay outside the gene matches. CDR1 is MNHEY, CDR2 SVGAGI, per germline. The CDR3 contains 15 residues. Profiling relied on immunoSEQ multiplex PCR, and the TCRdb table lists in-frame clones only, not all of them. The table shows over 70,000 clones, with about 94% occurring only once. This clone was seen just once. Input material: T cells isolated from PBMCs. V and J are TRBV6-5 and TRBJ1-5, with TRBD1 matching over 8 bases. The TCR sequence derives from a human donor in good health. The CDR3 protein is CASSADRDSNQPQHF. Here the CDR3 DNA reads TGTGCCAGCAGTGCGGACAGGGACAGCAATCAGCCCCAGCATTTT.